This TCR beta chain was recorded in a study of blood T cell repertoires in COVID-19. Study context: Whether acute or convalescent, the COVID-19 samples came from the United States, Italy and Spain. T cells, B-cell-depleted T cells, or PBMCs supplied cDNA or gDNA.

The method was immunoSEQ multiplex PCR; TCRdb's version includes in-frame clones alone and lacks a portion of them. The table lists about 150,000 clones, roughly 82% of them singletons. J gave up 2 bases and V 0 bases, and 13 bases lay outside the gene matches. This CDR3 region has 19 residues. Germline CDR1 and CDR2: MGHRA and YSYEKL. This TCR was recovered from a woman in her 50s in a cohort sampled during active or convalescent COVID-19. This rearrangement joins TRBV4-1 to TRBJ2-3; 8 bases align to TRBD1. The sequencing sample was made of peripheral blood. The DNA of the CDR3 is TGCGCCAGCAGCCAAGAAGGCGGCAGGGGGCGGACTTACACAGATACGCAGTATTTT. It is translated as CASSQEGGRGRTYTDTQYF.